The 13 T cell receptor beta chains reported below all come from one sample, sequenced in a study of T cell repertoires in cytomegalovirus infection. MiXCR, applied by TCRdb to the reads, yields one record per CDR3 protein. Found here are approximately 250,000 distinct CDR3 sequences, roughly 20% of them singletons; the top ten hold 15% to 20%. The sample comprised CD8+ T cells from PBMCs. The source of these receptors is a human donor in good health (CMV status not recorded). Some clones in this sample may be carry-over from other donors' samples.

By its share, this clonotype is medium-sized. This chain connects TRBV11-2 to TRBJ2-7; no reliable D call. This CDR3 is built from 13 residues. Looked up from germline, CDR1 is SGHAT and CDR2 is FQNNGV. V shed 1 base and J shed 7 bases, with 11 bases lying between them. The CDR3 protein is CASSLAEPSEQYF. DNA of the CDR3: TGTGCCAGCAGCTTAGCGGAACCTAGTGAGCAGTACTTC. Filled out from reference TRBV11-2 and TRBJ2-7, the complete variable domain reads EAGVAQSPRYKIIEKRQSVAFWCNPISGHATLYWYQQILGQGPKLLIQFQNNGVVDDSQLPKDRFSAERLKGVDSTLKIQPAKLEDSAVYLCASSLAEPSEQYFGPGTRLTVT.

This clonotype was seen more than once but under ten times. CDR3 sequence reads: CASSLLQGYTYEQYF. CDR3 nucleotide sequence: TGTGCCAGCAGCTTACTCCAGGGGTATACCTACGAGCAGTACTTC. The V gene is TRBV11-2, the J gene TRBJ2-7; tentative D call: TRBD1 (6 bases). V shed 2 bases and J shed 2 bases, with 13 bases lying between them. The CDR3 spans 15 residues. The germline V gene has CDR1 SGHAT and CDR2 FQNNGV. Supplemented by reference TRBV11-2 and TRBJ2-7, the full variable domain reads EAGVAQSPRYKIIEKRQSVAFWCNPISGHATLYWYQQILGQGPKLLIQFQNNGVVDDSQLPKDRFSAERLKGVDSTLKIQPAKLEDSAVYLCASSLLQGYTYEQYFGPGTRLTVT.

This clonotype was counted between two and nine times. Here the CDR3 reads CASSWLVTDTQYF. The CDR3 nucleotides read TGTGCCAGCAGCTGGCTAGTCACAGATACGCAGTATTTT. This rearrangement joins TRBV7-8 to TRBJ2-3; D is uncertain. The germline CDR1 and CDR2 sequences are SGHVS and FQNEAQ. Trimming cost V 4 bases and J 2 bases, with 7 bases left between them. The CDR3 runs 13 residues.

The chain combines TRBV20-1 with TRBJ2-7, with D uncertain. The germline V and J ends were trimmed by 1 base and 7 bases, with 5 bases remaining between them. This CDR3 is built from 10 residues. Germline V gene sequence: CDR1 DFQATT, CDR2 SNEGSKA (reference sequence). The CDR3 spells CSARGLEQYF. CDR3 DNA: TGCAGTGCTAGAGGGCTTGAGCAGTACTTC.

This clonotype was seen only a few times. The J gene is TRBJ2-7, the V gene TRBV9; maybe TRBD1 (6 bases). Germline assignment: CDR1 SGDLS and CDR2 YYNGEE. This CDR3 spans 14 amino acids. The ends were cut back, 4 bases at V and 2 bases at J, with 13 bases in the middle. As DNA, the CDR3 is TGTGCCAGCAGCCCATGGGACACCACCTACGAGCAGTACTTC. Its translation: CASSPWDTTYEQYF. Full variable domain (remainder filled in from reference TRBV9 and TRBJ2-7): DSGVTQTPKHLITATGQRVTLRCSPRSGDLSVYWYQQSLDQGLQFLIQYYNGEERAKGNILERFSAQQFPDLHSELNLSSLELGDSALYFCASSPWDTTYEQYFGPGTRLTVT.

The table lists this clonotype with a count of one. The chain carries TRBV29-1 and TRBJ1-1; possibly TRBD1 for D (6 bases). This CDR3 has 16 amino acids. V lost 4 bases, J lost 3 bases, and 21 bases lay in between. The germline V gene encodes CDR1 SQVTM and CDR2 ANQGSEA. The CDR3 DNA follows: TGCAGCGTTGGGGCCGGGACAACCGGTAAGCACACTGAAGCTTTCTTT. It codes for CSVGAGTTGKHTEAFF.

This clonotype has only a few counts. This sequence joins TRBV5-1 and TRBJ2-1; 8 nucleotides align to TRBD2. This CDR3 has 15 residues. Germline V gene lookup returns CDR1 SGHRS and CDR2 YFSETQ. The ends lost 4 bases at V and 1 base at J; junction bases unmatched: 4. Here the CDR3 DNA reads TGCGCCAGCAGCACGGGACTAGAGTCCTACAATGAGCAGTTCTTC. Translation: CASSTGLESYNEQFF.

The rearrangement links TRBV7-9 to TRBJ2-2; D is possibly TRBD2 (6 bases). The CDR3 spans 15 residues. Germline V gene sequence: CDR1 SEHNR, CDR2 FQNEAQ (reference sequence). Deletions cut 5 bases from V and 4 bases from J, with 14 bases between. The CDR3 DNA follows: TGTGCCAGCAGCCTCGGGGACTCCTCCACCGGGGAGCTGTTTTTT. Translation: CASSLGDSSTGELFF.

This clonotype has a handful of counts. The CDR3 bases are TGTGCCAGCAGCTTTGGACCCTTCATGAACACTGAAGCTTTCTTT. Amino acid sequence: CASSFGPFMNTEAFF. The rearrangement joins TRBV5-6 to TRBJ1-1; D gene uncertain. Trimming removed 2 bases at V and 0 bases at J, with 11 bases between. CDR3 size: 15 residues. The germline V gene encodes CDR1 SGHDT and CDR2 YYEEEE.

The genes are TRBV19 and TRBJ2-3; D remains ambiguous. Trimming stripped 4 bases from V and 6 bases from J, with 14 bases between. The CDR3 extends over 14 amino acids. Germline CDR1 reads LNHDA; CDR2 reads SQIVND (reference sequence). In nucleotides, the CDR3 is TGTGCCAGTAGTACCTCGGTCACCATCGATACGCAGTATTTT. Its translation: CASSTSVTIDTQYF. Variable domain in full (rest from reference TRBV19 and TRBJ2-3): DGGITQSPKYLFRKEGQNVTLSCEQNLNHDAMYWYRQDPGQGLRLIYYSQIVNDFQKGDIAEGYSVSREKKESFPLTVTSAQKNPTAFYLCASSTSVTIDTQYFGPGTRLTVL.

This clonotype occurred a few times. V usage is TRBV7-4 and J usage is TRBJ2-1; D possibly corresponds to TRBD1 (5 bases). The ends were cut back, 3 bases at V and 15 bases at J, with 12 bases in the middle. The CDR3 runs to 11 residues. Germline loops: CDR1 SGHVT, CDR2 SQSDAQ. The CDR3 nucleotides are TGTGCCAGCAGCTTCCTCGACAGCCCGTTCTTC. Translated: CASSFLDSPFF. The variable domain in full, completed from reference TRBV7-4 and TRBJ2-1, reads GAGVSQSPRYKVAKRGRDVALRCDSISGHVTLYWYRQTLGQGSEVLTYSQSDAQRDKSGRPSGRFSAERPERSVSTLKIQRTEQGDSAVYLCASSFLDSPFFGPGTRLTVL.

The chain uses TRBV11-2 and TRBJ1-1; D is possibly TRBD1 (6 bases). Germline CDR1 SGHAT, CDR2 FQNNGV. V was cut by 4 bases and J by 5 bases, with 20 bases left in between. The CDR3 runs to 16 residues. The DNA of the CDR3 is TGTGCCAGCAGCTCAGGGGTTAACAGCGTCGAGACTGAAGCTTTCTTT. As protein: CASSSGVNSVETEAFF.

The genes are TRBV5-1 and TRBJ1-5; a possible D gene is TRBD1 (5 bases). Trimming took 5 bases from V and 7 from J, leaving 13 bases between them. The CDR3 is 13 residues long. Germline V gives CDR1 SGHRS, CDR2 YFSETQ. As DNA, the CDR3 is TGCGCCAGCAGTTCCTGGGGGGAACAGCCCCAGCATTTT. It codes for CASSSWGEQPQHF. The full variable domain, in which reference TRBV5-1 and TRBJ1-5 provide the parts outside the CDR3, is KAGVTQTPRYLIKTRGQQVTLSCSPISGHRSVSWYQQTPGQGLQFLFEYFSETQRNKGNFPGRFSGRQFSNSRSEMNVSTLELGDSALYLCASSSWGEQPQHFGDGTRLSIL.